This TCR beta chain derives from a study of metastatic and nonmetastatic thyroid tumors. Findings and limits, study-wide: For both blood and tumor, malignant thyroid tumors reportedly showed significantly higher TCR beta diversity than benign nodules did.

Original processing notes: The distant-metastasis classifier for papillary thyroid cancer was built from CDR3 differences across clinicopathological groups. TCRdb called clones again from the PCR reads with MiXCR. TCRdb, rather than the study authors, made the V and J calls. The profile covers tens of thousands of clones, with roughly a fifth appearing a single time and over 6.5% taken by the ten largest. There were no patients who had received any treatment before thyroid surgery. Germline CDR1 MDHEN, CDR2 SYDVKM. CDR3 length: 12 residues. This clone was seen only once. Antigen: not known. The junction departs from the called germline gene at one end, perhaps through a read error.

This chain uses TRBV28 with TRBJ1-1; D is undetermined. This clonotype originated in a female donor with papillary thyroid cancer or a benign thyroid nodule (not recorded which). Some clones in this sample may be carry-over from other donors' samples. Sequencing was carried out using blood. The CDR3 DNA sequence: TGTGCAAGCAGTTTCAGGCACTCTGAAGCTTTCTTT. Residues: CASSFRHSEAFF.